Given below is one TCR beta chain in context. The source of the sample is a study of blood T cell repertoires in COVID-19. Across the study: Both acute and convalescent COVID-19 samples were obtained from the United States, Italy and Spain.

Across about two dozen US areas, participants ranged in age from 18 to 89 years. Which cohort a participant joined came from the clinical history participants gave. The V end lost 3 bases, the J end lost 4 bases, and 21 bases lay between the germline ends. CDR3 length equals 17 residues. Per germline, CDR1 LNHNV and CDR2 YYDKDF (reference sequence). The method was immunoSEQ multiplex PCR; TCRdb's version includes in-frame clones alone and lacks a portion of them. The table shows over 350,000 clones, with 70% to 90% occurring only once. The sequenced material came from PBMCs or T cells enriched from blood (not recorded which). This clonotype originated in a woman aged 18-29 years with acute COVID-19. This rearrangement joins TRBV15 to TRBJ2-5; no firm D call. The CDR3 DNA follows: TGTGCCACCAGCAGTCTCGTCCTAGGCCCCAAGGCAGAGACCCAGTACTTC. Encoded protein: CATSSLVLGPKAETQYF.